What follows are 5 T cell receptor beta chains derived from one specimen sequenced in a study of coeliac disease. Measured with immunoSEQ multiplex PCR; TCRdb has only the in-frame clones, and not every one. This sample yields about 9,400 clones, of which roughly 71% are seen a single time; around 20% belongs to the top ten. The source material was lamina propria lymphocytes from the gut. These receptors were collected from a woman aged 55-70 years with celiac disease.

This clone has a handful of counts. The V gene is TRBV6-1, the J gene TRBJ1-3, with D possibly being TRBD1 (5 bases). Germline CDR1 reads MNHNS; CDR2 reads SASEGT. V lost 3 bases to trimming and J lost 4 bases, with 10 bases between them. The CDR3 has 14 amino acids. CDR3 sequence: CASSEGGLGNTIYF. The DNA for the CDR3 is TGTGCCAGCAGTGAGGGGGGGTTGGGAAACACCATATATTTT.

Only a few counts were recorded for this clone. This sequence joins TRBV18 and TRBJ2-1, with TRBD2 as a possible D gene (5 bases). The V gene lost 3 bases and the J gene lost 10 bases, with 16 bases spanning the gap. The CDR3 runs to 14 residues. Germline V gene sequence: CDR1 KGHSH, CDR2 LQKENI. In DNA, the CDR3 is TGTGCCAGCTCACCCGCGGACGGACTGGTGGAGCAGTTCTTC. Translation gives CASSPADGLVEQFF.

The V call is TRBV29-1, the J call TRBJ2-3; maybe TRBD2 (6 bases). The ends were cut back, 2 bases at V and 0 bases at J, with 15 bases in the middle. Germline V gene sequence: CDR1 SQVTM, CDR2 ANQGSEA. The CDR3 extends over 16 amino acids. The CDR3, as DNA: TGCAGCGTTGAATACCCCGGGAGACCAAGCACAGATACGCAGTATTTT. Protein: CSVEYPGRPSTDTQYF.

This clone was counted only a few times. This rearrangement joins TRBV9 to TRBJ2-3; 9 nucleotides align to TRBD2. The germline gives CDR1 SGDLS, CDR2 YYNGEE. CDR3 size: 15 residues. V lost 0 bases to trimming and J lost 4 bases; unmatched junction nucleotides: 3. CDR3: CASSVGGRAPDTQYF. As DNA, the CDR3 is TGTGCCAGCAGCGTAGGCGGGAGGGCCCCAGATACGCAGTATTTT.

The chain is built from TRBV2 and TRBJ2-7; D perhaps matches TRBD2 (5 bases). The CDR3 loop spans 13 amino acids. Germline-derived CDR1 and CDR2 are SNHLY and FYNNEI. V was pared by 4 bases and J by 1 base, with 8 bases between. The chain's CDR3 is CASSVGVSYEQYF. CDR3 coding DNA: TGTGCCAGCAGTGTCGGGGTGTCCTACGAGCAGTACTTC.